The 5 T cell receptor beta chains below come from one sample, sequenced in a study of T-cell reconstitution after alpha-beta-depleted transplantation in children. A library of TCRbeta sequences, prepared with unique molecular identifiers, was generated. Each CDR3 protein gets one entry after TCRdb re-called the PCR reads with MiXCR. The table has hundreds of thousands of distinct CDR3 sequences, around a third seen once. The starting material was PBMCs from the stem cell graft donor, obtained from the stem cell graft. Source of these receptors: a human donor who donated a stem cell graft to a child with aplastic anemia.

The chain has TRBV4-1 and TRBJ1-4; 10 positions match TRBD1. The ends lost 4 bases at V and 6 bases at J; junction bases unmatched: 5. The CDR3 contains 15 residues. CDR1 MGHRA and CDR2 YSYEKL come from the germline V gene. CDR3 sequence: CASSPPDRGDEKLFF. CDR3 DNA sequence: TGCGCCAGCAGCCCGCCGGACAGGGGGGATGAAAAACTGTTTTTT.

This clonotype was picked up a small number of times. The CDR3 DNA sequence: TGCAGCGTTGTAGCGGTCTTATACAATGAGCAGTTCTTC. Protein: CSVVAVLYNEQFF. The chain uses TRBV29-1 and TRBJ2-1, with TRBD2 as a possible D gene (6 bases). The CDR3 totals 13 residues. Germline CDR1 and CDR2: SQVTM and ANQGSEA. V lost 4 bases and J lost 4, with 11 bases in between.

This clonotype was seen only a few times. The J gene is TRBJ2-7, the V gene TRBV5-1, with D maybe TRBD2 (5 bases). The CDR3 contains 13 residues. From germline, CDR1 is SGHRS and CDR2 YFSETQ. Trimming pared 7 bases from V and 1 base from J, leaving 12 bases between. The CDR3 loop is CASYTPGSYEQYF. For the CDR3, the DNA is TGCGCCAGCTATACGCCGGGATCCTACGAGCAGTACTTC.

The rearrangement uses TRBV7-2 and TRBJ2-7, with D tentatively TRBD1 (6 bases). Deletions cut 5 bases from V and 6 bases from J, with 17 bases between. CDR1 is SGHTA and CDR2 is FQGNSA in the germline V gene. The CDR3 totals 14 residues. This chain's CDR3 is CASSLTRQAIEQYF. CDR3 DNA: TGTGCCAGCAGCCTGACCAGACAGGCTATCGAGCAGTACTTC.

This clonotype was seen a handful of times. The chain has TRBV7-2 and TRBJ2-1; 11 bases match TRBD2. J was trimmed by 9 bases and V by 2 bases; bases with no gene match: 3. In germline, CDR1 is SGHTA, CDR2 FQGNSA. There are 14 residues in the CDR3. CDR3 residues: CASSLTSGSPEQFF. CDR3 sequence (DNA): TGTGCCAGCAGCTTAACTAGCGGGAGCCCTGAGCAGTTCTTC.